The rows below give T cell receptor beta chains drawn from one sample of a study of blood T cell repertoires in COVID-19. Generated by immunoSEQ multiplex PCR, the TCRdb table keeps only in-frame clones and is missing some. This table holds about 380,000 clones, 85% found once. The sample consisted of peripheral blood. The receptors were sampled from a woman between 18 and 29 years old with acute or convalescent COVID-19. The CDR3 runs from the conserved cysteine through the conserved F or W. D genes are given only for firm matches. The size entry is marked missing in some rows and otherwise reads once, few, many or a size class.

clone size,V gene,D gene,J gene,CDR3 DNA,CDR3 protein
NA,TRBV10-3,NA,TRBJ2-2,TGTGCCAGTCTTCTATCCCCGGGCACCGGGGAGCTGTTTTTT,CASLLSPGTGELFF
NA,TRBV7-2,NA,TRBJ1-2,TGTGCCAGCAGCCCATGGGGCCGGACGGATGGCTACACCTTC,CASSPWGRTDGYTF
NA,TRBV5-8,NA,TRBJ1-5,TGTGCCAGCAGCCGTAGACAGAGCAATCAGCCCCAGCATTTT,CASSRRQSNQPQHF
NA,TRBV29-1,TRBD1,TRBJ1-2,TGCAGCGCTGGGACAGGGGGGGACTATGGCTACACCTTC,CSAGTGGDYGYTF
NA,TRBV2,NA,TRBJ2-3,TGTGCCAGCAAGGAGATGAGCACAGATACGCAGTATTTT,CASKEMSTDTQYF
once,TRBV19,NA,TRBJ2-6,TGTGCCAGCCTCCTGGGGGCCAACGTCCTGACTTTC,CASLLGANVLTF
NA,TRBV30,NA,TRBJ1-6,TGTGCCTGGGACACAGGACCTCTCCGAGGTTCACCCCTCCACTTT,CAWDTGPLRGSPLHF
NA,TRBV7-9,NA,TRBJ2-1,TGTGCCAGCAGTCCCGGACAGCGGCTAGCCATGGGCAATGAGCAGTTCTTC,CASSPGQRLAMGNEQFF
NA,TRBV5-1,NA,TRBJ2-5,TGCGCCAGCAGCTTAGACACTCAAGAGACCCAGTACTTC,CASSLDTQETQYF
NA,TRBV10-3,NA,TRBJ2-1,TGTGCCATCAGTGCCTCCCCCCCAGCCGGGAACAATGAGCAGTTCTTC,CAISASPPAGNNEQFF
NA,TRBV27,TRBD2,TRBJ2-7,TGTGCCAGCAGTTTATCTAGCGGGGGCGTCCCAGGGTACGAGCAGTACTTC,CASSLSSGGVPGYEQYF
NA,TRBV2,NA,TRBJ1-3,TGTGCCAGCAGATTCCGGGACAACGGAAACACCATATATTTT,CASRFRDNGNTIYF
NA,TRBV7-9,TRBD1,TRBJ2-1,TGTGCCAGCAGCTACCCGGGACAGGTCTACAATGAGCAGTTCTTC,CASSYPGQVYNEQFF
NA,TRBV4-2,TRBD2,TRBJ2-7,TGTGCCAGCAGCCAAGATGAACTCTCTTATATAGCGGGAGTGAGATACGAGCAGTACTTC,CASSQDELSYIAGVRYEQYF
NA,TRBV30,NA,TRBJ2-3,TGTGCCTGGAGTGAGATTGGAGAAAGCACAGATACGCAGTATTTT,CAWSEIGESTDTQYF
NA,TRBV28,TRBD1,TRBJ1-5,TGTGCCGGTGGACAGGGGAATCAGCCCCAGCATTTT,CAGGQGNQPQHF